These 23 T cell receptor beta chains originate from one sample sequenced in a study of shared clonotypes between healthy human individuals. Using immunoSEQ multiplex PCR, the repertoire was profiled, and TCRdb retains in-frame clones only, with some absent. The repertoire holds some 2,400,000 clones, with approximately 96% as singletons. Sample: naive CD4+ T cells sorted from blood. Subset of the sample: CD45RA+ positively selected. The source is a man between 18 and 29 years old in good health.

Worth noting for this clone: This specimen includes other DNA sequences encoding the same CDR3. The gene calls are TRBV5-6 and TRBJ2-7; tentatively, D is TRBD2 (5 bases). Trimming removed 0 bases from V and 5 bases from J, with 9 bases in between. Germline V lookup: CDR1 SGHDT, CDR2 YYEEEE. The CDR3 is 13 amino acids. CDR3 sequence: CASSLVGVNEQYF. In DNA, the CDR3 is TGTGCCAGCAGCTTGGTCGGGGTCAACGAGCAGTACTTC.

This sequence joins TRBV7-2 and TRBJ2-3; 8 bases agree with TRBD2. The CDR3 has 18 amino acids. The germline V gene encodes CDR1 SGHTA and CDR2 FQGNSA. V was clipped by 2 bases and J by 7 bases; unmatched bases: 17. The CDR3 DNA is TGTGCCAGCAGCTTACCCCGGGGTAGCGGGATGGTCGTAAATACGCAGTATTTT. This codes for CASSLPRGSGMVVNTQYF.

This clone was seen a handful of times. This sample includes further DNA sequences coding for the same CDR3. The chain uses TRBV2 and TRBJ2-7; TRBD1 matches 10 bases. V lost 6 bases, J lost 4 bases, and 3 bases stayed unmatched. Germline V gene lookup returns CDR1 SNHLY and CDR2 FYNNEI. The CDR3 spans 13 residues. CDR3 nucleotides: TGTGCCAGCAGCCGGGACAGGGGTTACGAGCAGTACTTC. This translates into CASSRDRGYEQYF. Using reference TRBV2 and TRBJ2-7 for the parts outside the CDR3, the full variable domain is EPEVTQTPSHQVTQMGQEVILRCVPISNHLYFYWYRQILGQKVEFLVSFYNNEISEKSEIFDDQFSVERPDGSNFTLKIRSTKLEDSAMYFCASSRDRGYEQYFGPGTRLTVT.

The CDR3 DNA sequence: TGTGCCAGCAGCTCCGGACTAGCGGGGGCCAAAAACATTCAGTACTTC. Translating it yields CASSSGLAGAKNIQYF. The rearrangement uses TRBV7-8 and TRBJ2-4; TRBD2 matches 12 bases. The junction had 2 bases not matched to a gene; V was cut back by 4 bases and J by 1 base. Germline V lookup: CDR1 SGHVS, CDR2 FQNEAQ. This CDR3 contains 16 residues.

The CDR3: CASSQARTSGYEQYF. The DNA of the CDR3 is TGTGCCAGCAGCCAAGCGCGGACTAGCGGATACGAGCAGTACTTC. The rearrangement links TRBV6-5 to TRBJ2-7; TRBD2 aligns across 10 bases. V dropped 6 bases and J dropped 4; count of bases not matched to a gene: 9. The CDR3 is 15 residues long. The germline V gene has CDR1 MNHEY and CDR2 SVGAGI.

The chain uses TRBV6-1 and TRBJ1-5; TRBD1 aligns across 7 bases. The junction had 3 bases not matched to a gene; V was cut back by 4 bases and J by 3 bases. The length of the CDR3 is 14 residues. Germline V CDR1 and CDR2: MNHNS, SASEGT. The CDR3 loop is CASSAGQTNQPQHF. The CDR3 DNA reads as TGTGCCAGCAGTGCGGGACAGACCAATCAGCCCCAGCATTTT.

The gene calls are TRBV7-2 and TRBJ2-1, with D maybe TRBD2 (6 bases). Germline V gene data show CDR1 as SGHTA and CDR2 as FQGNSA. The CDR3 length is 15 residues. V was pared by 5 bases and J by 2 bases, with 13 bases between. The DNA for the CDR3 is TGTGCCAGCAGCCCCGGAGGGAATACCTACAATGAGCAGTTCTTC. Encoded protein: CASSPGGNTYNEQFF.

This chain connects TRBV5-4 to TRBJ2-3; perhaps D is TRBD1 or TRBD2 (5 bases each). The CDR3 has 13 residues. Germline-derived CDR1 and CDR2 are SGHNT and YYREEE (reference sequence). V was cut by 6 bases and J by 5 bases, with 13 bases left in between. The CDR3 sequence: CASNRDGEDTQYF. The DNA of the CDR3 is TGTGCCAGCAACCGGGACGGTGAAGATACGCAGTATTTT.

The chain couples TRBV5-6 to TRBJ2-3; tentative D call: TRBD1 (6 bases). Germline V gene sequence: CDR1 SGHDT, CDR2 YYEEEE. The CDR3 is 18 amino acids. The V gene lost 2 bases and the J gene lost 3 bases, with 22 bases spanning the gap. CDR3 sequence reads: CASSFINPGDRRTDTQYF. The CDR3 DNA sequence: TGTGCCAGCAGCTTCATTAATCCAGGGGATCGGAGGACAGATACGCAGTATTTT.

The V gene is TRBV5-8, the J gene TRBJ1-5, with TRBD1 as a possible D gene (5 bases). This CDR3 is 15 amino acids long. Deletions cut 4 bases from V and 2 bases from J, with 13 bases between. CDR1 is SGHTS and CDR2 is YDEGEE in the germline V gene. CDR3 coding DNA: TGTGCCAGCAGCCCTCACGGGGGTGGCAATCAGCCCCAGCATTTT. Protein sequence: CASSPHGGGNQPQHF. The full variable domain, in which reference TRBV5-8 and TRBJ1-5 provide the parts outside the CDR3, is EAGVTQSPTHLIKTRGQQATLRCSPISGHTSVYWYQQALGLGLQFLLWYDEGEERNRGNFPPRFSGRQFPNYSSELNVNALELEDSALYLCASSPHGGGNQPQHFGDGTRLSIL.

The rearrangement uses TRBV6-5 and TRBJ1-1; 7 bases line up with TRBD1. Germline values: CDR1 MNHEY, CDR2 SVGAGI. The CDR3 totals 16 residues. V dropped 4 bases and J dropped 0; count of bases not matched to a gene: 8. In DNA, the CDR3 is TGTGCCAGCAGTTCCTGGGACAGAACTATGAACACTGAAGCTTTCTTT. It codes for CASSSWDRTMNTEAFF.

This chain uses TRBV2 with TRBJ2-1; unclear D gene. The CDR3 totals 14 residues. V was shortened by 5 bases and J by 7 bases, with 15 bases between the two germline ends. From germline, CDR1 is SNHLY and CDR2 FYNNEI. CDR3 nucleotides: TGTGCCAGCAGTCCGATTGAGGAAAGGAATGAGCAGTTCTTC. Amino acids: CASSPIEERNEQFF.

Comments on this clone: The junction departs from the called germline gene at one end, perhaps through a read error. V is TRBV27 and J is TRBJ2-7, with unresolved D. The CDR3 sequence is 18 residues long. Germline CDR1 and CDR2: MNHEY and SMNVEV (reference sequence). The CDR3 reads CATSPTYSASRLGYEQYF. CDR3 sequence (DNA): TGTGCCACCAGTCCGACGTACAGCGCTTCCCGGTTGGGCTACGAGCAGTACTTC.

The chain employs TRBV7-2 and TRBJ2-7, with TRBD1 matching over 12 bases. Germline CDR1 is SGHTA and CDR2 is FQGNSA. CDR3 length: 17 amino acids. J gave up 5 bases and V 1 base, and 9 bases lay outside the gene matches. This chain's CDR3 is CASSLVGTGGVRNEQYF. In nucleotides, the CDR3 is TGTGCCAGCAGCTTAGTTGGGACAGGGGGCGTGCGAAACGAGCAGTACTTC. Combining the CDR3 with reference TRBV7-2 and TRBJ2-7 gives the whole variable domain GAGVSQSPSNKVTEKGKDVELRCDPISGHTALYWYRQSLGQGLEFLIYFQGNSAPDKSGLPSDRFSAERTGGSVSTLTIQRTQQEDSAVYLCASSLVGTGGVRNEQYFGPGTRLTVT.

This clone occurred once. This chain uses TRBV6-1 with TRBJ1-2, with D uncertain. Trimming stripped 1 base from V and 5 bases from J, with 5 bases between. Germline assignment: CDR1 MNHNS and CDR2 SASEGT. The CDR3 consists of 12 residues. The CDR3 here is CASSEVGYGYTF. Here the CDR3 DNA reads TGTGCCAGCAGTGAAGTAGGGTATGGCTACACCTTC.

The gene calls are TRBV30 and TRBJ1-5; 10 bases fit TRBD1. Per germline, CDR1 GTSNPN and CDR2 SVGIG (reference sequence). The CDR3 is 13 residues long. The junction had 4 bases not matched to a gene; V was cut back by 5 bases and J by 6 bases. DNA for the CDR3: TGTGCCTGGGGGGGACAGGGGACTCAGCCCCAGCATTTT. It translates to CAWGGQGTQPQHF.

The chain couples TRBV11-2 to TRBJ2-3; D might be TRBD2 (6 bases). Trimming left V 1 base short and J 2 bases short, with 13 bases between. This CDR3 contains 16 residues. From germline, CDR1 is SGHAT and CDR2 FQNNGV. The CDR3 sequence: CASSLGNAGYTDTQYF. The CDR3 bases are TGTGCCAGCAGCTTAGGTAACGCGGGATACACAGATACGCAGTATTTT. Using reference TRBV11-2 and TRBJ2-3 for the parts outside the CDR3, the full variable domain is EAGVAQSPRYKIIEKRQSVAFWCNPISGHATLYWYQQILGQGPKLLIQFQNNGVVDDSQLPKDRFSAERLKGVDSTLKIQPAKLEDSAVYLCASSLGNAGYTDTQYFGPGTRLTVL.

This clone is a singleton in its sample. The chain employs TRBV18 and TRBJ2-4; 7 bases line up with TRBD1. The length of the CDR3 is 15 residues. The germline V gene encodes CDR1 KGHSH and CDR2 LQKENI. J lost 7 bases, V lost 5 bases, and 11 bases had no gene match. CDR3 loop: CASSDPGQPWNIQYF. CDR3 nucleotide sequence: TGTGCCAGCTCAGATCCGGGACAGCCTTGGAACATTCAGTACTTC.

The chain uses TRBV5-1 and TRBJ2-1, with D possibly called TRBD1 or TRBD2 (6 bases each). CDR1 SGHRS and CDR2 YFSETQ come from the germline V gene. The CDR3 has 17 amino acids. V lost 0 bases, J lost 6 bases, and 19 bases lay in between. CDR3 nucleotide sequence: TGCGCCAGCAGCTTGGGAGGATTTGGGGGGCCACTCAATGAGCAGTTCTTC. Protein product: CASSLGGFGGPLNEQFF.

The chain couples TRBV19 to TRBJ1-6; D not resolved. Germline V gene lookup returns CDR1 LNHDA and CDR2 SQIVND (reference sequence). Trimming stripped 0 bases from V and 9 bases from J, with 6 bases between. This CDR3 has 13 residues. CDR3 in amino acids: CASSIDPISPLHF. The DNA for the CDR3 is TGTGCCAGTAGTATAGATCCGATTTCACCCCTCCACTTT.

This chain connects TRBV28 to TRBJ1-2; D is perhaps TRBD1 (6 bases). The CDR3 is made up of 14 amino acids. Germline values: CDR1 MDHEN, CDR2 SYDVKM. Trimming took 6 bases from V and 8 from J, leaving 19 bases between them. The CDR3 DNA reads TGTGCCAGCAGCCTCCCCTCGGGGGCGCAGGGCTACACCTTC. It translates to CASSLPSGAQGYTF.

There are a few counts of this clone. This chain connects TRBV6-5 to TRBJ1-6; D is unclear. CDR3 size: 14 residues. Trimming removed 6 bases from V and 10 bases from J, with 16 bases in between. Looked up from germline, CDR1 is MNHEY and CDR2 is SVGAGI. The CDR3 nucleotides are TGTGCCAGCAGGCCACCGGGGTTTCGGTCACCCCTCCACTTT. This gives the protein CASRPPGFRSPLHF.

J is TRBJ2-3 and V is TRBV6-8; maybe TRBD1 (6 bases). Germline CDR1 MNHGY, CDR2 SAAAGT. The V end lost 2 bases, the J end lost 0 bases, and 12 bases lay between the germline ends. The CDR3 loop spans 16 amino acids. CDR3 coding DNA: TGTGCCAGCAGTTACCCGGACAGCCACAGCACAGATACGCAGTATTTT. Amino acids: CASSYPDSHSTDTQYF.